The 27 T cell receptor beta chains below all came from one sample that was sequenced in a study of shared clonotypes between healthy human individuals. The method was immunoSEQ multiplex PCR; TCRdb's version includes in-frame clones alone and lacks a portion of them. The sample has around 620,000 clones, roughly 96% seen once. CD45RO negativity and positive selection for CCR7 defined naive CD8 cells, a population that excluded terminally differentiated effector memory CD45RA+ cells. Sequencing was done on a sample of naive CD8+ T cells sorted from blood. These receptors were taken from a woman in her thirties in good health.

The chain is built from TRBV9 and TRBJ2-7; the D gene could be TRBD1 or TRBD2 (5 bases each). In germline, CDR1 is SGDLS, CDR2 YYNGEE. This CDR3 is built from 15 residues. Trimming took 4 bases from V and 0 from J, leaving 14 bases between them. Here the CDR3 reads CASSLRGASSYEQYF. The DNA of the CDR3 is TGTGCCAGCAGCCTCCGAGGGGCATCCTCCTACGAGCAGTACTTC.

The rearrangement links TRBV9 to TRBJ2-7; D is undetermined. The CDR3 runs 13 residues. Germline loops: CDR1 SGDLS, CDR2 YYNGEE. Trimming took off 4 bases at V and 2 bases at J, with 10 bases between the two ends. CDR3 sequence (DNA): TGTGCCAGCAGCAATAGGAAGACCTACGAGCAGTACTTC. It encodes CASSNRKTYEQYF. Full variable domain (rest looked up from reference TRBV9 and TRBJ2-7): DSGVTQTPKHLITATGQRVTLRCSPRSGDLSVYWYQQSLDQGLQFLIQYYNGEERAKGNILERFSAQQFPDLHSELNLSSLELGDSALYFCASSNRKTYEQYFGPGTRLTVT.

This chain's CDR3 is CATSKGWGEAFF. For the CDR3, the DNA is TGTGCCACCAGCAAAGGGTGGGGTGAAGCTTTCTTT. The chain couples TRBV15 to TRBJ1-1; no clear D gene. Germline V gives CDR1 LNHNV, CDR2 YYDKDF (reference sequence). Trimming removed 4 bases from V and 7 bases from J, with 10 bases in between. This CDR3 comprises 12 residues.

This sequence joins TRBV9 and TRBJ1-2; 11 nucleotides match TRBD1. The CDR3 contains 16 residues. Germline trimming cut 3 bases from V and 3 bases from J; bases unmatched to any gene: 7. Germline V gene sequence: CDR1 SGDLS, CDR2 YYNGEE. Written as DNA, the CDR3 is TGTGCCAGCAGCGCCAACGTGGGACAGGGGGACTATGGCTACACCTTC. Translating gives CASSANVGQGDYGYTF.

The V call is TRBV4-1, the J call TRBJ2-7, with 8 bases aligning to TRBD2. The CDR3 covers 17 residues. Looked up from germline, CDR1 is MGHRA and CDR2 is YSYEKL. The ends lost 2 bases at V and 3 bases at J; junction bases unmatched: 12. The CDR3 bases are TGCGCCAGCAGCCAAACTTCAGCGGGAGTTCGAGGCTACGAGCAGTACTTC. Translation: CASSQTSAGVRGYEQYF.

This chain joins TRBV13 and TRBJ1-4; D remains unclear. In germline, CDR1 is PRHDT, CDR2 FYEKMQ (reference sequence). Trimming took 3 bases from V and 0 from J, leaving 11 bases between them. CDR3 length: 16 residues. CDR3 amino acids: CASSFTAEATNEKLFF. The CDR3 nucleotides are TGTGCCAGCAGCTTTACAGCCGAAGCAACTAATGAAAAACTGTTTTTT. Supplemented by reference TRBV13 and TRBJ1-4, the full variable domain reads AAGVIQSPRHLIKEKRETATLKCYPIPRHDTVYWYQQGPGQDPQFLISFYEKMQSDKGSIPDRFSAQQFSDYHSELNMSSLELGDSALYFCASSFTAEATNEKLFFGSGTQLSVL.

V gene TRBV30 combines with J gene TRBJ1-3; D gene unclear. Germline-derived CDR1 and CDR2 are GTSNPN and SVGIG (reference sequence). With 7 bases removed from V and 4 bases from J, the gap between germline ends came to 8 bases. The CDR3 is made up of 11 amino acids. For the CDR3, the DNA is TGTGCCTCCCCATTCGGAAACACCATATATTTT. Encoded protein: CASPFGNTIYF.

The chain employs TRBV9 and TRBJ2-2, with 7 bases that match TRBD2. There are 16 residues in the CDR3. V dropped 0 bases and J dropped 4; count of bases not matched to a gene: 6. The germline gives CDR1 SGDLS, CDR2 YYNGEE. The CDR3 bases are TGTGCCAGCAGCGTAGCGAGCTCTAGCGGCACCGGGGAGCTGTTTTTT. Its protein is CASSVASSSGTGELFF.

J is TRBJ2-5 and V is TRBV27; D possibly corresponds to TRBD2 (5 bases). V was trimmed by 5 bases and J by 5 bases, leaving 21 bases between them. This CDR3 contains 16 residues. Per germline, CDR1 MNHEY and CDR2 SMNVEV (reference sequence). This CDR3 is CASSPKAAKGVETQYF. As DNA, the CDR3 is TGTGCCAGCAGTCCGAAGGCAGCTAAGGGAGTGGAGACCCAGTACTTC.

The chain recombines TRBV13 with TRBJ1-1; TRBD1 agrees at 8 bases. The J segment lost 0 bases and the V segment lost 5 bases, leaving 8 bases of the junction unmatched. The CDR3 length is 16 residues. The germline V gene encodes CDR1 PRHDT and CDR2 FYEKMQ (reference sequence). The CDR3 nucleotides read TGTGCCAGCAGCCTTAGACAGGGGTTCATGAACACTGAAGCTTTCTTT. Its translation: CASSLRQGFMNTEAFF.

The chain links TRBV4-1 to TRBJ2-7, with TRBD1 matching over 9 bases. CDR1 is MGHRA and CDR2 is YSYEKL in the germline V gene. CDR3 length equals 15 residues. The ends lost 2 bases at V and 5 bases at J; junction bases unmatched: 7. The chain's CDR3 is CASSQSPTGGDEQYF. CDR3 sequence (DNA): TGCGCCAGCAGCCAATCACCTACAGGGGGCGACGAGCAGTACTTC.

The CDR3, as DNA: TGCGCCAGCAGCCAAGATTCAGTGCAACGGGAACAGATTCAGTACTTC. Translating gives CASSQDSVQREQIQYF. The chain couples TRBV4-1 to TRBJ2-4, with TRBD2 as a possible D gene (5 bases). This CDR3 spans 16 amino acids. Trimming left V 0 bases short and J 10 bases short, with 19 bases between. CDR1 is MGHRA, CDR2 YSYEKL, per germline.

Regarding this clone: Within the sample, other DNA sequences also encode this same CDR3. The chain recombines TRBV6-5 with TRBJ2-7, with no clear D. Germline V CDR1 and CDR2: MNHEY, SVGAGI. V was shortened by 2 bases and J by 3 bases, with 8 bases between the two germline ends. The CDR3 has 13 residues. CDR3 in DNA: TGTGCCAGCAGTTACGGAACGAGCTACGAGCAGTACTTC. The encoded protein is CASSYGTSYEQYF.

V is TRBV27 and J is TRBJ2-7, with a weak D call TRBD1 (5 bases). Germline values: CDR1 MNHEY, CDR2 SMNVEV (reference sequence). The CDR3 runs 15 residues. V was trimmed by 7 bases and J by 0 bases, leaving 16 bases between them. The DNA of the CDR3 is TGTGCCAGCAAACATGATTCGACAGACTCCTACGAGCAGTACTTC. Translated: CASKHDSTDSYEQYF.

V and J are TRBV27 and TRBJ2-7, with 10 nucleotides matching TRBD1. The CDR3 contains 18 residues. Germline trimming cut 5 bases from V and 8 bases from J; bases unmatched to any gene: 21. CDR1 and CDR2 (germline): MNHEY, SMNVEV (reference sequence). Here the CDR3 reads CASSPGQGVWTRGFQQYF. Here the CDR3 DNA reads TGTGCCAGCAGTCCCGGACAGGGGGTGTGGACCCGGGGATTTCAGCAGTACTTC.

Concerning this clone itself: This sample includes further DNA sequences coding for the same CDR3. This chain uses TRBV5-4 with TRBJ2-7; the match to TRBD1 covers 9 bases. In germline, CDR1 is SGHNT, CDR2 YYREEE (reference sequence). The CDR3 loop spans 14 amino acids. Losses at the gene ends were 4 bases for V and 1 base for J; bases not matched to a gene: 3. CDR3 sequence: CASSHGQGSYEQYF. The CDR3, as DNA: TGTGCCAGCAGCCACGGACAGGGGTCCTACGAGCAGTACTTC.

J is TRBJ2-1 and V is TRBV27; possibly TRBD2 for D (6 bases). The CDR3 totals 16 residues. V lost 5 bases to trimming and J lost 6 bases, with 20 bases between them. Germline CDR1 and CDR2: MNHEY and SMNVEV (reference sequence). The CDR3, as DNA: TGTGCCAGCAGTGGTCTTTACGGGAGTCTCGCCAATGAGCAGTTCTTC. Its translation: CASSGLYGSLANEQFF.

The chain links TRBV2 to TRBJ2-1, with D possibly being TRBD1 (5 bases). The germline V gene encodes CDR1 SNHLY and CDR2 FYNNEI. The CDR3 runs to 16 residues. V gave up 1 base and J gave up 1 base, with 11 bases separating them. In DNA form, the CDR3 reads TGTGCCAGCAGTGAAGTAGGGGATTGGTCCTACAATGAGCAGTTCTTC. Translated: CASSEVGDWSYNEQFF.

This clone was detected only once. The chain uses TRBV9 and TRBJ2-3; D possibly uses TRBD1 or TRBD2 (6 bases each). The ends were cut back, 2 bases at V and 5 bases at J, with 12 bases in the middle. This CDR3 spans 14 amino acids. Germline CDR1 SGDLS, CDR2 YYNGEE. CDR3 protein: CASSVWGAGDTQYF. In DNA form, the CDR3 reads TGTGCCAGCAGCGTTTGGGGGGCGGGAGATACGCAGTATTTT.

This chain connects TRBV28 to TRBJ1-5, with a tentative D call TRBD1 (6 bases). This CDR3 has 15 amino acids. Between the trimmed V and J ends, which lost 6 bases and 9 bases, there was a span of 21 bases. Germline values: CDR1 MDHEN, CDR2 SYDVKM. The CDR3 reads CASSVPAPGAGPQHF. The CDR3 region has the DNA TGTGCCAGCAGCGTCCCAGCCCCAGGGGCCGGGCCCCAGCATTTT.

The V call is TRBV2, the J call TRBJ2-3; 7 positions agree with TRBD2. V gave up 3 bases and J gave up 5 bases; unmatched junction bases: 8. From germline, CDR1 is SNHLY and CDR2 FYNNEI. The CDR3 has 15 amino acids. The DNA of the CDR3 is TGTGCCAGCAGTGACGGGGCGGGAGTTCAAGATACGCAGTATTTT. Its translation is CASSDGAGVQDTQYF.

J is TRBJ1-1 and V is TRBV4-1; 7 bases agree with TRBD1. The CDR3 is 15 residues long. The V gene end was trimmed by 5 bases and the J gene end by 3 bases; junction bases not matched to a gene: 9. Germline CDR1 reads MGHRA; CDR2 reads YSYEKL. The DNA of the CDR3 is TGCGCCAGCAGCGGAGGGGACAGCGGGGACACTGAAGCTTTCTTT. Translating gives CASSGGDSGDTEAFF.

The chain uses TRBV28 and TRBJ2-7; TRBD2 matches at 9 bases. The CDR3 has 16 amino acids. CDR1 is MDHEN and CDR2 is SYDVKM in the germline V gene. The J segment lost 6 bases and the V segment lost 3 bases, leaving 12 bases of the junction unmatched. CDR3 amino acids: CASSFLGVAGAGEQYF. CDR3 in DNA: TGTGCCAGCAGTTTCCTCGGGGTAGCGGGAGCTGGCGAGCAGTACTTC.

The chain uses TRBV28 and TRBJ1-5; weak D call: TRBD1 (5 bases). The germline CDR1 and CDR2 sequences are MDHEN and SYDVKM. There are 16 residues in the CDR3. Trimming cost V 1 base and J 3 bases, with 13 bases left between them. The CDR3 here is CASSLSGPTINQPQHF. CDR3 coding DNA: TGTGCCAGCAGTTTATCAGGGCCCACGATCAATCAGCCCCAGCATTTT.

The V call is TRBV29-1, the J call TRBJ1-1; no clear D gene. V lost 4 bases and J 0 bases, leaving 9 bases between the germline ends. This CDR3 contains 13 residues. Per germline, CDR1 SQVTM and CDR2 ANQGSEA. The CDR3 loop reads CSVVSVMNTEAFF. The CDR3, as DNA: TGCAGCGTTGTTTCTGTGATGAACACTGAAGCTTTCTTT.

The chain couples TRBV28 to TRBJ2-3; D call uncertain. This CDR3 is 15 amino acids long. Trimming pared 4 bases from V and 0 bases from J, leaving 11 bases between. Germline assignment: CDR1 MDHEN and CDR2 SYDVKM. The CDR3 DNA reads as TGTGCCAGCAGTTCAACACGGTCTAGCACAGATACGCAGTATTTT. Amino acids: CASSSTRSSTDTQYF.

The gene calls are TRBV2 and TRBJ2-7, with D possibly being TRBD2 (5 bases). CDR1 is SNHLY, CDR2 FYNNEI, per germline. Trimming stripped 4 bases from V and 3 bases from J, with 10 bases between. This CDR3 has 13 residues. The CDR3 nucleotides are TGTGCCAGCAGTGTCACGGAGGACTACGAGCAGTACTTC. The encoded protein is CASSVTEDYEQYF.